The T cell receptor (beta chain) described here comes from a study of naive and memory T cell subsets. Study-wide results and limits: Potentially, T cell activation and differentiation skew this RNA-based measurement.

This clonotype was counted between two and nine times. Antigen: not known. The length of the CDR3 is 13 residues. The V gene lost 0 bases and the J gene lost 3 bases, with 8 bases spanning the gap. Germline CDR1 reads DFQATT; CDR2 reads SNEGSKA (reference sequence). Four PCR rounds used nested alpha and beta constant region primers plus the SP2 primer. A single record per CDR3 protein comes from TCRdb applying MiXCR to the 5' RACE reads. In the table there are about 62,000 distinct CDR3 sequences, around 8% of which are singletons. The library had UMIs added by 3' ligation of an oligonucleotide to TCR cDNA. Adult healthy volunteers gave 2.5 ml peripheral blood for whole-blood RNA. Unsorted total RNA, about 1 to 1000 ng, was DNase treated before reverse transcription.

The chain carries TRBV20-1 and TRBJ1-2; TRBD1 might be the D (5 bases). This TCR was recovered from a female donor in good health. CDR3 DNA sequence: TGCAGTGCTAGAGATAGCAGGGACTATGGCTACACCTTC. It is translated as CSARDSRDYGYTF.